The 27 T cell receptor beta chains below all came from one sample that was sequenced in a study of CD8 T cells in ankylosing spondylitis. Broader study findings: For ankylosing spondylitis blood, a TCR beta motif of about 8 highly homologous variants appeared characteristic.

These TCRs are of unknown antigen specificity. TCRdb ran MiXCR on the 5' RACE reads and lists one entry per CDR3 protein. This table holds almost 400,000 distinct CDR3 sequences, about a fifth found once. Material: blood, either unsorted or a sorted T cell fraction (not recorded which). These receptors were obtained from a male donor with ankylosing spondylitis.

The chain combines TRBV19 with TRBJ2-2, with TRBD1 as a possible D gene (6 bases). Trimming cost V 4 bases and J 2 bases, with 11 bases left between them. The germline CDR1 and CDR2 sequences are LNHDA and SQIVND (reference sequence). The CDR3 is 15 amino acids. CDR3 bases: TGTGCCAGTAGTAAAGAGACAGGAAACACCGGGGAGCTGTTTTTT. As protein: CASSKETGNTGELFF. The complete variable domain, with remaining parts taken from reference TRBV19 and TRBJ2-2, reads DGGITQSPKYLFRKEGQNVTLSCEQNLNHDAMYWYRQDPGQGLRLIYYSQIVNDFQKGDIAEGYSVSREKKESFPLTVTSAQKNPTAFYLCASSKETGNTGELFFGEGSRLTVL.

The rearrangement links TRBV6-1 to TRBJ1-2; 8 bases match TRBD1. Germline values: CDR1 MNHNS, CDR2 SASEGT. CDR3 size: 14 residues. V dropped 7 bases and J dropped 8; count of bases not matched to a gene: 12. The CDR3 DNA sequence: TGTGCCAGCACTGTCGGCAGGGGGCCTTCGGGCTACACCTTC. This translates into CASTVGRGPSGYTF.

J is TRBJ2-7 and V is TRBV11-3; D remains ambiguous. CDR3 length: 14 residues. V lost 2 bases and J lost 2, with 10 bases in between. Germline CDR1 and CDR2: SGHNT and YENEEA. The CDR3 DNA sequence: TGTGCCAGCAGCTTAATCGGAACAACCTACGAGCAGTACTTC. This translates into CASSLIGTTYEQYF.

This clonotype came up a few times. J is TRBJ2-7 and V is TRBV4-3; 11 bases match TRBD2. The CDR3 covers 15 residues. V shed 1 base and J 6 bases; nucleotides not matched to a gene: 5. Germline CDR1 LGHNA, CDR2 YSLEER. For the CDR3, the DNA is TGCGCCAGCAGCCAAGGAGGAGGGACTAGCGGCGAGCAGTACTTC. Protein: CASSQGGGTSGEQYF.

CDR3 protein: CASSSTGTYEQYF. CDR3 DNA sequence: TGTGCCAGCAGTAGCACCGGGACCTACGAGCAGTACTTC. The J gene is TRBJ2-7, the V gene TRBV12-3 or TRBV12-4; the D gene is possibly TRBD2 (5 bases). The CDR3 is 13 residues long. Between the trimmed V and J ends, which lost 5 bases and 2 bases, there was a span of 10 bases.

This clonotype turned up a few times. This chain links TRBV20-1 with TRBJ1-1; maybe TRBD1 (6 bases). Germline V gene sequence: CDR1 DFQATT, CDR2 SNEGSKA (reference sequence). CDR3 length equals 14 residues. V was cut by 1 base and J by 6 bases, with 15 bases left in between. CDR3 loop: CSARGGRGDPEAFF. The CDR3 coding sequence is TGCAGTGCTAGAGGGGGGAGGGGGGATCCTGAAGCTTTCTTT.

V usage is TRBV20-1 and J usage is TRBJ2-2; TRBD1 is a possible D gene (5 bases). With 5 bases removed from V and 0 bases from J, the gap between germline ends came to 16 bases. This CDR3 region has 16 residues. CDR1 is DFQATT, CDR2 SNEGSKA, per germline (reference sequence). CDR3: CSAHIRQSANTGELFF. The CDR3 DNA follows: TGCAGTGCTCATATACGACAGTCTGCGAACACCGGGGAGCTGTTTTTT.

The chain recombines TRBV5-5 with TRBJ2-2, with TRBD1 matching over 8 bases. Trimming at V came to 3 bases and at J to 7 bases, leaving 17 bases not matched to a gene. Per the germline V gene, CDR1 is SGHKS and CDR2 is YYEKEE (reference sequence). This CDR3 has 18 residues. The CDR3 is CASSSSYIATGVIGELFF. CDR3 bases: TGTGCCAGCAGCTCTTCATATATCGCGACAGGGGTTATCGGGGAGCTGTTTTTT.

With respect to this clonotype: One end of the junction is discordant with germline, which a read error may explain. The V and J genes are TRBV3-1 and TRBJ2-1; 7 bases line up with TRBD2. CDR3 length: 17 residues. The germline V gene has CDR1 LGHDT and CDR2 YNNKEL (reference sequence). CDR3 loop: CACRQSVASGPYNEQFF. For the CDR3, the DNA is TGTGCCTGCAGGCAAAGCGTGGCTAGCGGCCCCTACAATGAGCAGTTCTTC.

This chain uses TRBV20-1 with TRBJ2-7; TRBD2 matches at 12 bases. V lost 1 base and J lost 4; bases outside the gene matches: 8. This CDR3 is 16 amino acids long. Germline CDR1 reads DFQATT; CDR2 reads SNEGSKA (reference sequence). CDR3 sequence (DNA): TGCAGTGCTAGAGTGCCTAGCGGGAGGGCCCGGTACGAGCAGTACTTC. Protein sequence: CSARVPSGRARYEQYF.

The rearrangement links TRBV28 to TRBJ2-3; D is unclear. This CDR3 comprises 17 residues. Germline-derived CDR1 and CDR2 are MDHEN and SYDVKM. Trimming left V 2 bases short and J 3 bases short, with 18 bases between. CDR3 sequence (DNA): TGTGCCAGCAGTTTACTGTTAGCCCGTAGGTCAACAGATACGCAGTATTTT. It specifies CASSLLLARRSTDTQYF.

This clonotype was detected many times. The chain combines TRBV4-2 with TRBJ2-3, with 10 nucleotides matching TRBD2. V lost 6 bases and J lost 0; bases outside the gene matches: 3. This CDR3 comprises 15 residues. The germline gives CDR1 LGHNA, CDR2 YNFKEQ. CDR3 amino acids: CASSLLAGSTDTQYF. The DNA of the CDR3 is TGTGCCAGCAGTTTACTAGCGGGGAGCACAGATACGCAGTATTTT.

This clonotype was found many times. The chain is built from TRBV19 and TRBJ2-1, with TRBD1 matching over 9 bases. With 4 bases clipped from V and 9 bases from J, the junction kept 10 bases outside the gene matches. CDR1 is LNHDA, CDR2 SQIVND, per germline (reference sequence). The CDR3 is made up of 15 amino acids. The CDR3 loop is CASSTTGTGRGEQFF. The CDR3, as DNA: TGTGCCAGTAGTACAACCGGGACAGGGCGCGGTGAGCAGTTCTTC.

This chain connects TRBV28 to TRBJ1-2; D not certain. The V end lost 1 base, the J end lost 8 bases, and 17 bases lay between the germline ends. Per germline, CDR1 MDHEN and CDR2 SYDVKM. The CDR3 has 15 residues. CDR3 protein: CASSLFIDTVRGYTF. The CDR3 bases are TGTGCCAGCAGTTTATTCATTGACACGGTGCGGGGCTACACCTTC.

Concerning this clonotype: The CDR3 end shows no conserved phenylalanine or tryptophan, and so a read error is likely. The chain carries TRBV7-8 and TRBJ2-1; D unclear. V was pared by 0 bases and J by 4 bases, with 7 bases between. CDR1 SGHVS and CDR2 FQNEAQ come from the germline V gene. The CDR3 is 14 amino acids. CDR3 DNA: TGTGCCAGCAGCTTAGCCATATATTACAATGAGCAGTTCCTC. Protein sequence: CASSLAIYYNEQFL.

This chain links TRBV3-1 with TRBJ1-6; the D is unclear. The CDR3 has 15 residues. Germline CDR1 reads LGHDT; CDR2 reads YNNKEL (reference sequence). Trimming pared 0 bases from V and 9 bases from J, leaving 12 bases between. The CDR3 bases are TGTGCCAGCAGCCAAGATTATGGGTTTCCTTCACCCCTCCACTTT. Protein product: CASSQDYGFPSPLHF.

This clonotype was seen only a few times. The V call is TRBV7-2, the J call TRBJ2-4; no firm D call. CDR3 length equals 15 residues. The germline V gene has CDR1 SGHTA and CDR2 FQGNSA. V was shortened by 5 bases and J by 0 bases, with 11 bases between the two germline ends. In DNA, the CDR3 is TGTGCCAGCAGCCCCATGTCTCTAGCCAAAAACATTCAGTACTTC. Its translation is CASSPMSLAKNIQYF.

This clonotype was seen a few times. V gene TRBV20-1 combines with J gene TRBJ2-1, with TRBD2 matching 9 bases. There are 14 residues in the CDR3. V lost 5 bases to trimming and J lost 8 bases; unmatched junction nucleotides: 10. Germline values: CDR1 DFQATT, CDR2 SNEGSKA (reference sequence). The CDR3 here is CSALAGVGVDEQFF. The DNA of the CDR3 is TGCAGTGCTTTAGCGGGAGTGGGTGTTGATGAGCAGTTCTTC.

This clonotype appeared many times. This rearrangement joins TRBV7-2 to TRBJ2-1; 12 bases map to TRBD2. The CDR3 length is 15 residues. V lost 6 bases to trimming and J lost 5 bases; unmatched junction nucleotides: 5. CDR1 and CDR2 from the germline V gene are SGHTA and FQGNSA. This chain's CDR3 is CASRPTSGRHNEQFF. DNA of the CDR3: TGTGCCAGCAGGCCCACTAGCGGGAGGCACAATGAGCAGTTCTTC. Filled out from reference TRBV7-2 and TRBJ2-1, the complete variable domain reads GAGVSQSPSNKVTEKGKDVELRCDPISGHTALYWYRQSLGQGLEFLIYFQGNSAPDKSGLPSDRFSAERTGGSVSTLTIQRTQQEDSAVYLCASRPTSGRHNEQFFGPGTRLTVL.

This chain links TRBV6-2 or TRBV6-3 with TRBJ1-1; D is uncertain. Germline CDR1 and CDR2: MNHEY and SVGEGT. The V and J ends lost 8 bases and 1 base respectively, with 8 bases between them. CDR3 length: 12 residues. The CDR3 DNA reads as TGTGCCAGCGGGTACCCGAACACTGAAGCTTTCTTT. As protein: CASGYPNTEAFF.

In its sample, this clonotype was seen a few times. V and J are TRBV20-1 and TRBJ2-7; 7 bases fit TRBD2. CDR3 length equals 14 residues. V was clipped by 3 bases and J by 5 bases; unmatched bases: 10. Germline V gene data show CDR1 as DFQATT and CDR2 as SNEGSKA (reference sequence). Written as DNA, the CDR3 is TGCAGTGCTAGTGGTGGGAGGGCCGTCGACGAGCAGTACTTC. This codes for CSASGGRAVDEQYF.

V gene TRBV6-1 combines with J gene TRBJ1-6, with TRBD1 matching over 7 bases. Germline V lookup: CDR1 MNHNS, CDR2 SASEGT. The CDR3 is 15 residues long. Trimming cost V 8 bases and J 3 bases; bases outside gene matches: 7. The CDR3 region has the DNA TGTGCCAGCCTGGACAGGCGCCTCTATAATTCACCCCTCCACTTT. Translation gives CASLDRRLYNSPLHF.

J is TRBJ2-7 and V is TRBV28; TRBD1 or TRBD2 may be the D gene (5 bases each). The V gene lost 2 bases and the J gene lost 4 bases, with 15 bases spanning the gap. This CDR3 has 15 amino acids. The germline V gene encodes CDR1 MDHEN and CDR2 SYDVKM. The CDR3 region has the DNA TGTGCCAGCAGTTTAGAGGGGCAGCCTAAATACGAGCAGTACTTC. Residues: CASSLEGQPKYEQYF.

This clonotype was found a few times. V is TRBV2 and J is TRBJ2-1; TRBD1 might be the D (5 bases). Trimming cost V 7 bases and J 9 bases, with 16 bases left between them. CDR1 is SNHLY, CDR2 FYNNEI, per germline. The CDR3 is 13 amino acids. CDR3 nucleotides: TGTGCCAGCAAAAGGGGCCCCCAGCGTGAGCAGTTCTTC. Its translation is CASKRGPQREQFF.

This clonotype was seen repeatedly, ten times or more. V gene TRBV5-1 combines with J gene TRBJ1-3; no clear D gene. The CDR3 spans 15 residues. V was clipped by 0 bases and J by 0 bases, with 7 bases between them. CDR1 is SGHRS, CDR2 YFSETQ, per germline. In nucleotides, the CDR3 is TGCGCCAGCAGCTTGGTAGGAAACTCTGGAAACACCATATATTTT. It translates to CASSLVGNSGNTIYF.

The rearrangement uses TRBV29-1 and TRBJ2-2; D perhaps matches TRBD2 (6 bases). V lost 7 bases and J lost 4, with 10 bases in between. This CDR3 comprises 12 residues. CDR1 is SQVTM, CDR2 ANQGSEA, per germline. CDR3 bases: TGCAGCGGAGGGGAGGCCACCGGGGAGCTGTTTTTT. Translation: CSGGEATGELFF.

This clonotype was detected many times. V usage is TRBV5-6 and J usage is TRBJ2-7, with TRBD1 identical over 7 bases. J was trimmed by 2 bases and V by 2 bases; bases with no gene match: 4. In germline, CDR1 is SGHDT, CDR2 YYEEEE. CDR3 length equals 14 residues. The CDR3 DNA is TGTGCCAGCAGCTTCCTCGACAGGGCCTACGAGCAGTACTTC. Translation gives CASSFLDRAYEQYF.